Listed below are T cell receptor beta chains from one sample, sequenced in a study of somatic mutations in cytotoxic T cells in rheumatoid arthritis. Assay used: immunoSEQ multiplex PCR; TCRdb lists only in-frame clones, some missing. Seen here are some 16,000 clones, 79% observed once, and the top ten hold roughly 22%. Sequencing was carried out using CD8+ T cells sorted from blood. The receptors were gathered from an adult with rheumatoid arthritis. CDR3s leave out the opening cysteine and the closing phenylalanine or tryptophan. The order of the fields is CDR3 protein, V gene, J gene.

CDR3 protein: ASSKRGVVSDTEAF
V gene: TRBV2
J gene: TRBJ1-1

CDR3 protein: ASSSGPWGRTDTQY
V gene: TRBV7-2
J gene: TRBJ2-3

CDR3 protein: ASSLVSSYEQY
V gene: TRBV7-9
J gene: TRBJ2-7

CDR3 protein: ASSLLQETQY
V gene: TRBV7-9
J gene: TRBJ2-5

CDR3 protein: ASSQDGGFEQF
V gene: TRBV4-3
J gene: TRBJ2-1

CDR3 protein: ASSLGVASTNEQF
V gene: TRBV5-1
J gene: TRBJ2-1

CDR3 protein: ASRPGQVHYGYT
V gene: TRBV2
J gene: TRBJ1-2

CDR3 protein: ASSLVRGLDREAF
V gene: TRBV7-9
J gene: TRBJ1-1

CDR3 protein: ASSLYGEGQGAGGYT
V gene: TRBV5-4
J gene: TRBJ1-2

CDR3 protein: ASHRDSDYNEQF
V gene: TRBV19
J gene: TRBJ2-1

CDR3 protein: ASSRDRPDIQY
V gene: TRBV27
J gene: TRBJ2-4

CDR3 protein: ASSSLRDRVREQY
V gene: TRBV7-9
J gene: TRBJ2-7

CDR3 protein: ASSLVVGGWDEQF
V gene: TRBV7-8
J gene: TRBJ2-1

CDR3 protein: ASSIETGVRYNEQF
V gene: TRBV19
J gene: TRBJ2-1

CDR3 protein: SVDTSGDAYEQY
V gene: TRBV29-1
J gene: TRBJ2-7

CDR3 protein: ASSLTGLNTGELF
V gene: TRBV27
J gene: TRBJ2-2

CDR3 protein: ASSLTSGYEQY
V gene: TRBV27
J gene: TRBJ2-7

CDR3 protein: ASSYSTSPVSGEQF
V gene: TRBV6-5
J gene: TRBJ2-1

CDR3 protein: ASSQEVGGRNTEAF
V gene: TRBV4-3
J gene: TRBJ1-1

CDR3 protein: SVMSGNTIY
V gene: TRBV29-1
J gene: TRBJ1-3